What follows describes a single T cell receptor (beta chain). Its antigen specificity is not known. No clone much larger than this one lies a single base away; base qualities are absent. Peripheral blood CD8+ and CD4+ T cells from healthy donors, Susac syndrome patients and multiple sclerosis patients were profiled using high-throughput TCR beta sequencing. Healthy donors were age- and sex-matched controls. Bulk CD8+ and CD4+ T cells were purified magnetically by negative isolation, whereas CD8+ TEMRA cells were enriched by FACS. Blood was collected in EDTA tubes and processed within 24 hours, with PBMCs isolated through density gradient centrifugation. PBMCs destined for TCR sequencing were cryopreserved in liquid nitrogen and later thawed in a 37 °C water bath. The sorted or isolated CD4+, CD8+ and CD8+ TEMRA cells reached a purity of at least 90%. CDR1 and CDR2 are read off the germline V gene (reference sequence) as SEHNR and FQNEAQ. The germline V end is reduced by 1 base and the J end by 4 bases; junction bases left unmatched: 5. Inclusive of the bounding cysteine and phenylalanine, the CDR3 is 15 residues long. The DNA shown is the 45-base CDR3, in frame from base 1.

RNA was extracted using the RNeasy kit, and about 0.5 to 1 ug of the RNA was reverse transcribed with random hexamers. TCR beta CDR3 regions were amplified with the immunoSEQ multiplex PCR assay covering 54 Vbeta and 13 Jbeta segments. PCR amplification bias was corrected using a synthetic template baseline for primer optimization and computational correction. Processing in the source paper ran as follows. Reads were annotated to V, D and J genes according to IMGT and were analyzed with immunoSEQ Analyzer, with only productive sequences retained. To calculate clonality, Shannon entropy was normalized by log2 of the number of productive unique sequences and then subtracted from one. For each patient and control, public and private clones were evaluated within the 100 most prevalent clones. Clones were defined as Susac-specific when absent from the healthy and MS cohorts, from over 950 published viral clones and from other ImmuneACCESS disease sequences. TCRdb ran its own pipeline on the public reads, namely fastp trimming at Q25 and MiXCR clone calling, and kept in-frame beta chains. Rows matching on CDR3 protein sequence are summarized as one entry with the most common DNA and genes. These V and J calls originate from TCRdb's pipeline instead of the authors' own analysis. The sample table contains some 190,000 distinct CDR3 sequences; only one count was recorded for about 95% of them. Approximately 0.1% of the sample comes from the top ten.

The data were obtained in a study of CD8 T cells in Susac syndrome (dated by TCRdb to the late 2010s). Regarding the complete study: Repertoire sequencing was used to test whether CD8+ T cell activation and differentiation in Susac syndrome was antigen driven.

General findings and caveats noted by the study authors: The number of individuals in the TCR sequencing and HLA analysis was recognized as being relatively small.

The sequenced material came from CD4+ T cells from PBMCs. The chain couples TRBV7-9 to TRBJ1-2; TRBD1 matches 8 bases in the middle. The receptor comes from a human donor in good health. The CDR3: CASSLEAGTGYGYTF. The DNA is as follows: TGTGCCAGCAGCTTAGAGGCCGGGACAGGCTATGGCTACACCTTC.